Presented here are 14 T cell receptor beta chains from one specimen sequenced in a study of blood T cell repertoires in COVID-19. Libraries were prepared by immunoSEQ multiplex PCR; TCRdb keeps only in-frame clonotypes and omits some of them. The sample comprises under 300,000 clones, over 75% of which are singletons, and over 2% rests with the top ten. The sequenced material came from PBMCs or T cells enriched from blood (not recorded which). The receptors were gathered from a woman between 18 and 29 years old who had recovered from COVID-19.

The sample holds a few counts of this clone. This rearrangement joins TRBV3-1 (or the pseudogene TRBV3-2) to TRBJ1-2; TRBD1 is a possible D gene (6 bases). The germline gives CDR1 LGHDT, CDR2 YNNKEL (reference sequence). This CDR3 is built from 12 residues. Trimming cost V 9 bases and J 4 bases, with 12 bases left between them. Here the CDR3 reads CASLDRSYGYTF. In DNA, the CDR3 is TGTGCCAGTCTTGACAGGAGCTATGGCTACACCTTC.

V and J are TRBV5-1 and TRBJ1-2; perhaps TRBD1 as D (6 bases). This CDR3 is 16 amino acids long. Germline values: CDR1 SGHRS, CDR2 YFSETQ. The V gene lost 9 bases and the J gene lost 1 base, with 22 bases spanning the gap. The CDR3 nucleotides read TGCGCCACCTCATCCATACTCGGGGGGCGTAACTATGGCTACACCTTC. Amino acid sequence: CATSSILGGRNYGYTF.

Only one count was recorded for this clone. The chain recombines TRBV5-1 with TRBJ2-1; possibly TRBD1 for D (6 bases). This CDR3 contains 17 residues. Germline loops: CDR1 SGHRS, CDR2 YFSETQ. The ends were cut back, 4 bases at V and 0 bases at J, with 17 bases in the middle. CDR3: CASSATTGSGSYNEQFF. The CDR3 DNA follows: TGCGCCAGCAGCGCAACCACAGGGTCGGGCTCCTACAATGAGCAGTTCTTC.

The rearrangement joins TRBV28 to TRBJ1-5; TRBD1 matches 11 bases. V lost 4 bases and J lost 1; bases outside the gene matches: 6. Germline V lookup: CDR1 MDHEN, CDR2 SYDVKM. The CDR3 consists of 17 residues. The CDR3 nucleotides read TGTGCCAGCAGTTCCACGGACAGGGGGCTGAGCAATCAGCCCCAGCATTTT. Amino acids: CASSSTDRGLSNQPQHF.

The chain uses TRBV4-1 and TRBJ2-7, with no clear D. Germline V gene lookup returns CDR1 MGHRA and CDR2 YSYEKL. CDR3 length: 15 residues. The ends were cut back, 0 bases at V and 4 bases at J, with 13 bases in the middle. CDR3 residues: CASSQDKDTRYEQYF. The CDR3 DNA is TGCGCCAGCAGCCAAGATAAAGACACGAGATACGAGCAGTACTTC.

The chain combines TRBV27 with TRBJ1-1, with D tentatively TRBD1 (5 bases). The CDR3 contains 12 residues. CDR1 and CDR2 (germline): MNHEY, SMNVEV (reference sequence). The germline V and J ends were trimmed by 3 bases and 6 bases, with 8 bases remaining between them. CDR3 in DNA: TGTGCCAGCAGTTTGGGGGGAGCTGAAGCTTTCTTT. As protein: CASSLGGAEAFF.

The genes are TRBV5-1 and TRBJ1-4; 7 bases line up with TRBD1. Per germline, CDR1 SGHRS and CDR2 YFSETQ. This CDR3 comprises 16 residues. V was pared by 4 bases and J by 3 bases, with 9 bases of the junction left unmatched. The DNA of the CDR3 is TGCGCCAGCAGCATAGGGGGCGCGGGTTCTAATGAAAAACTGTTTTTT. This codes for CASSIGGAGSNEKLFF. Supplemented by reference TRBV5-1 and TRBJ1-4, the full variable domain reads KAGVTQTPRYLIKTRGQQVTLSCSPISGHRSVSWYQQTPGQGLQFLFEYFSETQRNKGNFPGRFSGRQFSNSRSEMNVSTLELGDSALYLCASSIGGAGSNEKLFFGSGTQLSVL.

The rearrangement uses TRBV4-1 and TRBJ2-3, with 10 bases lining up with TRBD2. This CDR3 is 16 amino acids long. CDR1 and CDR2 (germline): MGHRA, YSYEKL. J lost 4 bases, V lost 4 bases, and 8 bases had no gene match. The CDR3 loop is CASSLSGGPLADTQYF. CDR3 sequence (DNA): TGCGCCAGCAGCCTTAGCGGGGGGCCCCTCGCAGATACGCAGTATTTT.

The chain combines TRBV2 with TRBJ2-2, with TRBD1 matching 7 bases. The CDR3 covers 15 residues. CDR1 SNHLY and CDR2 FYNNEI come from the germline V gene. With 7 bases clipped from V and 4 bases from J, the junction kept 9 bases outside the gene matches. The CDR3 DNA sequence: TGTGCCAGCAATCGACAGGGTTCAAGCACCGGGGAGCTGTTTTTT. It encodes CASNRQGSSTGELFF. The entire variable domain, with the rest obtained from reference TRBV2 and TRBJ2-2, is as follows: EPEVTQTPSHQVTQMGQEVILRCVPISNHLYFYWYRQILGQKVEFLVSFYNNEISEKSEIFDDQFSVERPDGSNFTLKIRSTKLEDSAMYFCASNRQGSSTGELFFGEGSRLTVL.

The chain is built from TRBV30 and TRBJ2-2; D is perhaps TRBD1 (5 bases). The CDR3 extends over 14 amino acids. Looked up from germline, CDR1 is GTSNPN and CDR2 is SVGIG (reference sequence). V lost 2 bases and J lost 1, with 8 bases in between. CDR3 protein: CAWSRQGNTGELFF. CDR3 bases: TGTGCCTGGAGTCGGCAGGGGAACACCGGGGAGCTGTTTTTT.

This chain uses TRBV5-1 with TRBJ1-1; D gene uncertain. CDR1 is SGHRS and CDR2 is YFSETQ in the germline V gene. Trimming left V 7 bases short and J 2 bases short, with 12 bases between. This CDR3 comprises 13 residues. The CDR3 nucleotides read TGCGCCAGCCAGGCAGATACTAACACTGAAGCTTTCTTT. Protein: CASQADTNTEAFF.

The V call is TRBV19, the J call TRBJ2-5; a possible D gene is TRBD2 (5 bases). The germline V gene encodes CDR1 LNHDA and CDR2 SQIVND (reference sequence). The CDR3 covers 14 residues. V dropped 3 bases and J dropped 0 bases, with 8 bases sitting between them. The CDR3 nucleotides read TGTGCCAGTAGTATCTCCGGGAACCAAGAGACCCAGTACTTC. Translated, it gives CASSISGNQETQYF.

The chain employs TRBV6-5 and TRBJ1-2; 8 nucleotides agree with TRBD1. The CDR3 contains 14 residues. Germline CDR1 is MNHEY and CDR2 is SVGAGI. V gave up 6 bases and J gave up 4 bases; unmatched junction bases: 7. In DNA, the CDR3 is TGTGCCAGCAGAGACAGGGGTAGTGGCTATGGCTACACCTTC. Protein: CASRDRGSGYGYTF.

The chain employs TRBV27 and TRBJ2-5; 8 bases are a match to TRBD1. CDR3 length: 15 residues. CDR1 is MNHEY, CDR2 SMNVEV, per germline (reference sequence). Trimming cost V 1 base and J 5 bases; bases outside gene matches: 6. The CDR3 loop reads CASSLLQGEMETQYF. As DNA, the CDR3 is TGTGCCAGCAGTTTATTACAGGGGGAGATGGAGACCCAGTACTTC.